The 9 T cell receptor beta chains reported below all come from one sample, sequenced in a study of blood T cell repertoires in COVID-19. Here immunoSEQ multiplex PCR was the method, and the copy in TCRdb shows in-frame clones only, minus some. The sample yields about 90,000 clones, around 94% seen once. Source material: peripheral blood. Source of these receptors: a woman aged 60-75 years with active COVID-19.

This chain joins TRBV3-1 (or the pseudogene TRBV3-2) and TRBJ1-2; D gene uncertain. Germline CDR1 is LGHDT and CDR2 is YNNKEL (reference sequence). The CDR3 extends over 14 amino acids. V was shortened by 1 base and J by 2 bases, with 8 bases between the two germline ends. CDR3 loop: CASSQVVSNYGYTF. CDR3 nucleotides: TGTGCCAGCAGCCAAGTCGTAAGCAACTATGGCTACACCTTC.

DNA for the CDR3: TGTGCCAGCAGCCAAGTCAGAACCCGATCTGGGACTAGCGGGCTTGCCAGTGAGCAGTTCTTC. It codes for CASSQVRTRSGTSGLASEQFF. This rearrangement joins TRBV3-1 (or the pseudogene TRBV3-2) to TRBJ2-1; 12 nucleotides agree with TRBD2. In germline, CDR1 is LGHDT, CDR2 YNNKEL (reference sequence). V shed 1 base, J shed 9 bases, and the junction held 22 bases outside the gene matches. The CDR3 has 21 residues.

The chain joins TRBV2 to TRBJ2-7; maybe TRBD1 (7 bases). The CDR3 sequence is 14 residues long. V lost 6 bases, J lost 5 bases, and 17 bases lay in between. Per germline, CDR1 SNHLY and CDR2 FYNNEI. CDR3 loop: CASRQGGGLHEQYF. The CDR3 bases are TGTGCCAGCAGGCAGGGGGGAGGCCTCCACGAGCAGTACTTC.

This chain joins TRBV19 and TRBJ2-3, with 14 bases fitting TRBD2. This CDR3 is built from 16 residues. Per germline, CDR1 LNHDA and CDR2 SQIVND (reference sequence). With V trimmed by 4 bases and J by 4 bases, 4 bases remained unmatched. The CDR3 region has the DNA TGTGCCAGTAGTACCGGGACTAGCGGGAGCCCAGATACGCAGTATTTT. It is translated as CASSTGTSGSPDTQYF.

The chain is built from TRBV11-3 and TRBJ2-1; D may be TRBD2 (5 bases). Germline CDR1 reads SGHNT; CDR2 reads YENEEA. The CDR3 sequence is 17 residues long. Trimming cost V 1 base and J 0 bases, with 13 bases left between them. The CDR3 DNA follows: TGTGCCAGCAGCTTAGGCTGGGAGAGAAGCTCCTACAATGAGCAGTTCTTC. This gives the protein CASSLGWERSSYNEQFF.

J is TRBJ2-5 and V is TRBV5-1; D is possibly TRBD1 (6 bases). V lost 2 bases and J 2 bases, leaving 7 bases between the germline ends. The CDR3 covers 13 residues. CDR1 SGHRS and CDR2 YFSETQ come from the germline V gene. In DNA form, the CDR3 reads TGCGCCAGCAGCTTCACAGGGCAAGAGACCCAGTACTTC. Translation: CASSFTGQETQYF. The entire variable domain, with the rest obtained from reference TRBV5-1 and TRBJ2-5, is as follows: KAGVTQTPRYLIKTRGQQVTLSCSPISGHRSVSWYQQTPGQGLQFLFEYFSETQRNKGNFPGRFSGRQFSNSRSEMNVSTLELGDSALYLCASSFTGQETQYFGPGTRLLVL.

V usage is TRBV7-3 and J usage is TRBJ2-1; 13 bases agree with TRBD2. Trimming took 2 bases from V and 7 from J; bases not matched to a gene: 2. The length of the CDR3 is 15 residues. Germline CDR1 and CDR2: SGHTA and FQGTGA. In DNA, the CDR3 is TGTGCCAGCAGCTTAGGACTAGCGGGAGTGAATGAGCAGTTCTTC. Translating gives CASSLGLAGVNEQFF.

This chain joins TRBV3-1 (or the pseudogene TRBV3-2) and TRBJ1-1, with D possibly TRBD1 on 6 matching bases. The CDR3 consists of 14 residues. Between the trimmed V and J ends, which lost 1 base and 5 bases, there was a span of 11 bases. Germline loops: CDR1 LGHDT, CDR2 YNNKEL (reference sequence). DNA of the CDR3: TGTGCCAGCAGCCAAGGAACAGGGCGGACTGAAGCTTTCTTT. It encodes CASSQGTGRTEAFF.

The CDR3 bases are TGTGCCAGCAGCGCTAGCGGGGGGGGGCTGTACGAGCAGTACTTC. Its translation: CASSASGGGLYEQYF. The chain joins TRBV7-2 to TRBJ2-7; 12 bases are a match to TRBD2. J was trimmed by 4 bases and V by 5 bases; bases with no gene match: 6. This CDR3 region has 15 residues. The V gene's germline CDR1 is SGHTA and CDR2 FQGNSA.